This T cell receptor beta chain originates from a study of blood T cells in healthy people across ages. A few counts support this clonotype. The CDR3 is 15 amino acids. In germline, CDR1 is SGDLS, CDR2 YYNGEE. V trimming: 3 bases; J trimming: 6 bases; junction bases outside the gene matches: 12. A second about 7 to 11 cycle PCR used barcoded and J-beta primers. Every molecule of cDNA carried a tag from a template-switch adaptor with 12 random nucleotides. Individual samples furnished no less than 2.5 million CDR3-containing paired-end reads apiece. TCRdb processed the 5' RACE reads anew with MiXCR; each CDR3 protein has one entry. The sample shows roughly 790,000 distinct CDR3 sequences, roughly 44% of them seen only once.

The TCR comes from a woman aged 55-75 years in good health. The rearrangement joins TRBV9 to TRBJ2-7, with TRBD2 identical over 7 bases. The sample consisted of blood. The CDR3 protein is CASSARSGIGGEQYF. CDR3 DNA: TGTGCCAGCAGCGCCCGCAGCGGGATTGGGGGCGAGCAGTACTTC.